Sequencing of this T cell receptor beta chain was carried out in a study of T cells in Graves' hyperthyroidism and ophthalmopathy. In its sample, this clonotype was seen many times. There were TCR beta CDR3 regions amplified from RNA transcripts. Researchers ran a first-round RT-PCR on the TCR CDR3 using the HTBI primer set. One entry per CDR3 protein results from TCRdb running MiXCR on the multiplex PCR reads. The data hold 550,000 to 650,000 distinct CDR3 sequences, with approximately 14% observed a single time. The CDR3 is made up of 12 amino acids. The V gene's germline CDR1 is ENHRY and CDR2 SYGVKD. V lost 4 bases, J lost 3 bases, and 6 bases lay in between. It was uncontrolled infection, other autoimmune disease, pregnancy or lactation that excluded patients. Every diagnosis used clinical symptoms, serum thyroxine and TRAb, thyroid ultrasound and orbital computed tomography.

This receptor was obtained from a woman aged 25 to 39 with Graves' hyperthyroidism that later progressed to Graves' ophthalmopathy. The chain recombines TRBV10-3 with TRBJ1-2; D is undetermined. Material: blood. The CDR3 loop is CAISAGDYGYTF. The CDR3 nucleotides read TGTGCCATCAGTGCGGGAGACTATGGCTACACCTTC.